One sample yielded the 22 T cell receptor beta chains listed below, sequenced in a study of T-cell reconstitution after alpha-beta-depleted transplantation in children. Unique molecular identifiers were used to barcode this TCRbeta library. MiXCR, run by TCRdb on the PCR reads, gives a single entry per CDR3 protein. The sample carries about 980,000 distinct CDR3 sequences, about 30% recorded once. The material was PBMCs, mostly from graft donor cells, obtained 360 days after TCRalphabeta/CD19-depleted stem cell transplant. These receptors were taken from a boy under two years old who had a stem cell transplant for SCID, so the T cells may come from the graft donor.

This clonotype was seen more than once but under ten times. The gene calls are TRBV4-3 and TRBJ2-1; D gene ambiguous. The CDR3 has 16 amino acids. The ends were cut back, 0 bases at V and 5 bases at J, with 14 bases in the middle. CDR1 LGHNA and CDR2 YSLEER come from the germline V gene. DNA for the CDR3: TGCGCCAGCAGCCAAGATCCCGCAGGCCCTGACAATGAGCAGTTCTTC. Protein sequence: CASSQDPAGPDNEQFF.

CDR3 bases: TGTGCCAGCAGCCTTGCCGACAGGGGAGCAGGGGCTAGGACCTTC. Its translation: CASSLADRGAGARTF. The V gene is TRBV9, the J gene TRBJ1-2, with 8 bases aligning to TRBD1. With V trimmed by 4 bases and J by 14 bases, 19 bases remained unmatched. The CDR3 spans 15 residues. CDR1 SGDLS and CDR2 YYNGEE come from the germline V gene.

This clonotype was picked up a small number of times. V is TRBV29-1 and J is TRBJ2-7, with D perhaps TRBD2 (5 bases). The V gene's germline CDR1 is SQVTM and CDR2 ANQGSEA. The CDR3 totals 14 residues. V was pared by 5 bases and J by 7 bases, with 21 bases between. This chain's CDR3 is CSVWKDTRSGEQYF. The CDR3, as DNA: TGCAGCGTTTGGAAGGATACCCGATCGGGGGAGCAGTACTTC.

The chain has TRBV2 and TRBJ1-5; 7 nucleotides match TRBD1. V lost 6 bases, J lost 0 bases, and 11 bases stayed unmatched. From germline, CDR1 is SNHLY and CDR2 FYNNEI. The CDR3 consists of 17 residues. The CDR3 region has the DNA TGTGCCAGCAGACCGGCAGGGGGACCCTATAGCAATCAGCCCCAGCATTTT. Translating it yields CASRPAGGPYSNQPQHF.

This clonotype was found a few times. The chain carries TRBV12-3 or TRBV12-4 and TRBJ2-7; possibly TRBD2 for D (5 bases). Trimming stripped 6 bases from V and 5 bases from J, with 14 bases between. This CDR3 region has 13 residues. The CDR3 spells CASSPGWGDEQYF. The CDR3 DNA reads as TGTGCCAGCAGCCCGGGTTGGGGAGACGAGCAGTACTTC.

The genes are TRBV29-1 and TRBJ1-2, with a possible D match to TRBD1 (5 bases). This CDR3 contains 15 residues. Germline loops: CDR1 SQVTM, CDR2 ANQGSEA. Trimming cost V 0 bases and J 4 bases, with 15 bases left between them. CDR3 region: CSVEDGGGSPYGYTF. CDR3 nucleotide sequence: TGCAGCGTTGAAGACGGCGGGGGGTCCCCCTATGGCTACACCTTC. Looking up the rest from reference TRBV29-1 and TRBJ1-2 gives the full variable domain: SAVISQKPSRDICQRGTSLTIQCQVDSQVTMMFWYRQQPGQSLTLIATANQGSEATYESGFVIDKFPISRPNLTFSTLTVSNMSPEDSSIYLCSVEDGGGSPYGYTFGSGTRLTVV.

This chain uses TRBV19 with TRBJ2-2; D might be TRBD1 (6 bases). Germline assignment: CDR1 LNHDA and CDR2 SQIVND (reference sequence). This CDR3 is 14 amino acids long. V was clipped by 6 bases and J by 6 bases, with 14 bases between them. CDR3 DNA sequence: TGTGCCAGTAGACCATACTCAGGGGCCGGGGAGCTGTTTTTT. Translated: CASRPYSGAGELFF. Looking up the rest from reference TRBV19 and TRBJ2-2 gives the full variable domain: DGGITQSPKYLFRKEGQNVTLSCEQNLNHDAMYWYRQDPGQGLRLIYYSQIVNDFQKGDIAEGYSVSREKKESFPLTVTSAQKNPTAFYLCASRPYSGAGELFFGEGSRLTVL.

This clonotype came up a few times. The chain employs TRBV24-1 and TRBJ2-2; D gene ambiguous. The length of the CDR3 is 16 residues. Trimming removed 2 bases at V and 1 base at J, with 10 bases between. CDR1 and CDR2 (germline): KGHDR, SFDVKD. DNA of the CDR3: TGTGCCACCAGTGATTCATGGCCAGGGAACACCGGGGAGCTGTTTTTT. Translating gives CATSDSWPGNTGELFF.

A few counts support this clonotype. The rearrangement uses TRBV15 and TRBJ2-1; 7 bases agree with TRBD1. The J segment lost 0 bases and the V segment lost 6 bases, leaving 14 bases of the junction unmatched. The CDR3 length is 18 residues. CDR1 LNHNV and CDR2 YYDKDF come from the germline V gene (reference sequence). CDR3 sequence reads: CATRATILRGSSYNEQFF. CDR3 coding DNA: TGTGCCACCAGAGCGACCATTCTCAGGGGGAGCTCCTACAATGAGCAGTTCTTC.

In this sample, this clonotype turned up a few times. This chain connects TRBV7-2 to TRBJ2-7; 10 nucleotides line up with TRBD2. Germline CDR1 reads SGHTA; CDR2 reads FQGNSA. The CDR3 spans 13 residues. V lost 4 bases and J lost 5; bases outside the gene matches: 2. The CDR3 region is CASSSSGGNEQYF. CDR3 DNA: TGTGCCAGCAGCTCTAGCGGGGGCAACGAGCAGTACTTC.

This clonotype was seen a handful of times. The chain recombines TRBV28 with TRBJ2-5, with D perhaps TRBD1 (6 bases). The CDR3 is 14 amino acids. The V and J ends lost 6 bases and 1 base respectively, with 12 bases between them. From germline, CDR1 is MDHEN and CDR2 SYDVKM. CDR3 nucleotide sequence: TGTGCCAGCAGCCCGACAGGCCCCCAAGAGACCCAGTACTTC. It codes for CASSPTGPQETQYF.

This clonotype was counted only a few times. The CDR3, as DNA: TGCAGTGCTAGAAAGGGAGGGGAGACCCAGTACTTC. It is translated as CSARKGGETQYF. The chain employs TRBV20-1 and TRBJ2-5, with 7 bases lining up with TRBD2. The CDR3 is 12 residues long. Germline V gene lookup returns CDR1 DFQATT and CDR2 SNEGSKA (reference sequence). V gave up 2 bases and J gave up 5 bases; unmatched junction bases: 2.

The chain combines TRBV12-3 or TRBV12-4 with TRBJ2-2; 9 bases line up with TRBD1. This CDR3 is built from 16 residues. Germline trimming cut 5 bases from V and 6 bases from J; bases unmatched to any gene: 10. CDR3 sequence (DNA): TGTGCCAGCAGTCGGGGACAGGGAATTCTTTCCGGGGAGCTGTTTTTT. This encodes CASSRGQGILSGELFF.

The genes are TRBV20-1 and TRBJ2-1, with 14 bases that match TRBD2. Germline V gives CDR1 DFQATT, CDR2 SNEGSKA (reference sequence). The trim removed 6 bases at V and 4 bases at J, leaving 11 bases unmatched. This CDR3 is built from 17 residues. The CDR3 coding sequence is TGCAGTGCCATGACTAGCGGGGGGGCCACGGGGTACAATGAGCAGTTCTTC. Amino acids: CSAMTSGGATGYNEQFF.

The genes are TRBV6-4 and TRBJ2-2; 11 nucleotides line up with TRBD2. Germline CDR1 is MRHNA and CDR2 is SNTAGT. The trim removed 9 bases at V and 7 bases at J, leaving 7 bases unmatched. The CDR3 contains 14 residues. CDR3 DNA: TGTGCCAGAAACCAACTAGCGGGGGTCGGGGAGCTGTTTTTT. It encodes CARNQLAGVGELFF.

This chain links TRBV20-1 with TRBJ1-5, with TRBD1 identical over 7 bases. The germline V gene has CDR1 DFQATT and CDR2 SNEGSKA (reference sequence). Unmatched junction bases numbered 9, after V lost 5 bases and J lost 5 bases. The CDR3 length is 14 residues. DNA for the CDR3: TGCAGTGCTTCAGCCTTCGACAGGGATCAGCCCCAGCATTTT. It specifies CSASAFDRDQPQHF.

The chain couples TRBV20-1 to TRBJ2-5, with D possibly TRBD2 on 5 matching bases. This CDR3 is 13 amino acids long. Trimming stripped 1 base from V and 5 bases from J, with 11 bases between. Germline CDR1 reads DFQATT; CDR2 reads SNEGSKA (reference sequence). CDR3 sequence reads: CSARVGARETQYF. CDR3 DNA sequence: TGCAGTGCTAGAGTGGGAGCGAGGGAGACCCAGTACTTC.

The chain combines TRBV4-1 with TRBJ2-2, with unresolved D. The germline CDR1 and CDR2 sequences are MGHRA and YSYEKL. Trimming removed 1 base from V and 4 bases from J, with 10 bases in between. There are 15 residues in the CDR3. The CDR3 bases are TGCGCCAGCAGCCAAGGGGTCGGCCTCACCGGGGAGCTGTTTTTT. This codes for CASSQGVGLTGELFF.

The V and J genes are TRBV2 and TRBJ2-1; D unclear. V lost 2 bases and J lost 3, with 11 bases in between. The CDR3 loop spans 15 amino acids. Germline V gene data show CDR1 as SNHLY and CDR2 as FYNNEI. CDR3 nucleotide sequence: TGTGCCAGCAGTGAATCGGCGTCAGTCTACAATGAGCAGTTCTTC. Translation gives CASSESASVYNEQFF.

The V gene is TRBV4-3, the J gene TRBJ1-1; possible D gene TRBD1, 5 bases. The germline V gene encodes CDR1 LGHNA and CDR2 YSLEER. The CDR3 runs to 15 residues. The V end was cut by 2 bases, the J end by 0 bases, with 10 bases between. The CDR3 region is CASSQKRGVNTEAFF. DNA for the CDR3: TGCGCCAGCAGCCAAAAAAGGGGAGTGAACACTGAAGCTTTCTTT.

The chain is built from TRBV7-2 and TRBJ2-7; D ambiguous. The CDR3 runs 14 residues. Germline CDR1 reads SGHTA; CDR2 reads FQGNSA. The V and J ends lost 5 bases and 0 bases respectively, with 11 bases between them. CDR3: CASSHEPNSYEQYF. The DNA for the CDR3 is TGTGCCAGCAGCCATGAGCCGAACTCCTACGAGCAGTACTTC.

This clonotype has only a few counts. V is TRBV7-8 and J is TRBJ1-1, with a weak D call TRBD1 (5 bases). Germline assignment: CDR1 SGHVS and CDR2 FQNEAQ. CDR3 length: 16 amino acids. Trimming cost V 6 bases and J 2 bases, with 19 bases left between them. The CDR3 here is CASSLPRVRGNTEAFF. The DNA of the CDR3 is TGTGCCAGCAGTTTACCCAGGGTCCGGGGTAACACTGAAGCTTTCTTT. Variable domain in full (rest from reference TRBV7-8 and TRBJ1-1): GAGVSQSPRYKVAKRGQDVALRCDPISGHVSLFWYQQALGQGPEFLTYFQNEAQLDKSGLPSDRFFAERPEGSVSTLKIQRTQQEDSAVYLCASSLPRVRGNTEAFFGQGTRLTVV.